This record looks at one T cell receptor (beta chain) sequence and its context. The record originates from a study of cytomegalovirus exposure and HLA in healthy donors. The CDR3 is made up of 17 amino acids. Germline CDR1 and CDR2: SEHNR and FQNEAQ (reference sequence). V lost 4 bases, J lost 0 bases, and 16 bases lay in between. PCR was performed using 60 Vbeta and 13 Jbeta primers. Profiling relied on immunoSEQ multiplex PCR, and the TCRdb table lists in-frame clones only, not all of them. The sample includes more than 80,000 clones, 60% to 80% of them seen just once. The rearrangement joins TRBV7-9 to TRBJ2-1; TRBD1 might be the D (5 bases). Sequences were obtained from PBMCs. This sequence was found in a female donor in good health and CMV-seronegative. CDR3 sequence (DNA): TGTGCCAGCAGCTCCTCCTCCAGACAGAGCTCCTACAATGAGCAGTTCTTC. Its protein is CASSSSSRQSSYNEQFF. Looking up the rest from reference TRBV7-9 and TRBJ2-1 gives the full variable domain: DTGVSQNPRHKITKRGQNVTFRCDPISEHNRLYWYRQTLGQGPEFLTYFQNEAQLEKSRLLSDRFSAERPKGSFSTLEIQRTEQGDSAMYLCASSSSSRQSSYNEQFFGPGTRLTVL.